These 16 T cell receptor beta chains share one sample of origin, sequenced in a study of graft-versus-host responses after intestinal transplantation (dated by TCRdb to about 2021). Receptor libraries were prepared by the immunoSEQ multiplex PCR assay. The immuneACCESS repertoire file appears here via TCRdb, limited to in-frame rearrangements. These files lack a portion of the clones; in checked studies, under half of the deficit traces to unresolved V genes, and the cause of the others is not known. Present in this sample are more than 40,000 clones, 85% to 95% of which were seen just once. Clones ranked in the top ten supply under 0.3% of the sample. The label giving this sample's time point can be read as: cells obtained before transplantation from donor or recipient. Antigens for these TCRs are unknown. Sequences were derived from unstimulated CD8+ T cells sorted from spleen or lymph node cells, sampled before transplant. The receptors were gathered from a human donor who was the organ donor for an intestinal transplant.

The chain joins TRBV4-1 to TRBJ2-7; 7 bases map to TRBD1. CDR3 length: 15 amino acids. Looked up from germline, CDR1 is MGHRA and CDR2 is YSYEKL. J was trimmed by 0 bases and V by 5 bases; bases with no gene match: 7. The DNA of the CDR3 is TGCGCCAGCAGCTGGTACCGGGACAGCTCCTACGAGCAGTACTTC. Its translation: CASSWYRDSSYEQYF.

The sample holds one count of this clone. The chain links TRBV4-1 to TRBJ2-7; no clear D gene. Germline CDR1 is MGHRA and CDR2 is YSYEKL. The CDR3 runs 12 residues. Trimming removed 1 base from V and 6 bases from J, with 7 bases in between. The CDR3 protein is CASSQGMGEQYF. The CDR3 bases are TGCGCCAGCAGCCAAGGAATGGGCGAGCAGTACTTC.

J is TRBJ2-1 and V is TRBV29-1; 7 bases match TRBD1. V shed 6 bases, J shed 10 bases, and the junction held 3 bases outside the gene matches. The CDR3 length is 10 residues. The germline V gene has CDR1 SQVTM and CDR2 ANQGSEA. CDR3 DNA: TGCAGCGTAACGGACAGGGAGCAGTTCTTC. Its protein is CSVTDREQFF.

The chain couples TRBV18 to TRBJ2-7; D gene ambiguous. This CDR3 has 13 residues. The V gene's germline CDR1 is KGHSH and CDR2 LQKENI. V lost 4 bases, J lost 0 bases, and 7 bases lay in between. The CDR3 bases are TGTGCCAGCTCACGAGGACCCTCCTACGAGCAGTACTTC. This sequence encodes CASSRGPSYEQYF.

The rearrangement links TRBV19 to TRBJ1-5; no definite D call. CDR3 length: 13 residues. The V and J ends lost 5 bases and 5 bases respectively, with 10 bases between them. Germline-derived CDR1 and CDR2 are LNHDA and SQIVND (reference sequence). The CDR3 nucleotides read TGTGCCAGTAGTGAGGTCCGATATCAGCCCCAGCATTTT. Amino acid sequence: CASSEVRYQPQHF.

The chain links TRBV4-1 to TRBJ2-7; tentatively, D is TRBD1 (6 bases). The CDR3 runs 15 residues. Trimming took 5 bases from V and 5 from J, leaving 19 bases between them. Per the germline V gene, CDR1 is MGHRA and CDR2 is YSYEKL. The CDR3 is CASSVQQGGGDEQYF. DNA for the CDR3: TGCGCCAGCAGCGTACAACAGGGCGGTGGTGACGAGCAGTACTTC.

The count of this clone is one. This rearrangement joins TRBV5-6 to TRBJ2-1, with 9 bases that match TRBD1. Germline assignment: CDR1 SGHDT and CDR2 YYEEEE. The CDR3 runs 17 residues. Trimming at V came to 4 bases and at J to 8 bases, leaving 16 bases not matched to a gene. In DNA form, the CDR3 reads TGTGCCAGCAGCCCCCAGGTCTTACAGGGGGCCGACGATGAGCAGTTCTTC. It encodes CASSPQVLQGADDEQFF.

DNA for the CDR3: TGTGCCAGCAGCTTATTAGGTGGGGCGATGAGCACAGATACGCAGTATTTT. Its protein is CASSLLGGAMSTDTQYF. The J gene is TRBJ2-3, the V gene TRBV7-8; a possible D gene is TRBD1 (5 bases). The CDR3 totals 17 residues. The germline V and J ends were trimmed by 2 bases and 0 bases, with 15 bases remaining between them. Germline V gene data show CDR1 as SGHVS and CDR2 as FQNEAQ.

The chain uses TRBV19 and TRBJ2-5; D remains ambiguous. The V end was cut by 10 bases, the J end by 1 base, with 16 bases between. This CDR3 is built from 14 residues. The germline V gene has CDR1 LNHDA and CDR2 SQIVND (reference sequence). CDR3 in amino acids: CATPWGFAQETQYF. The CDR3 region has the DNA TGTGCCACCCCCTGGGGTTTCGCCCAAGAGACCCAGTACTTC.

Only one count was recorded for this clone. The chain recombines TRBV2 with TRBJ1-2, with D perhaps matching TRBD1 (6 bases). Trimming removed 4 bases from V and 0 bases from J, with 9 bases in between. CDR3 length: 14 residues. CDR1 is SNHLY and CDR2 is FYNNEI in the germline V gene. Here the CDR3 reads CASSATGTNYGYTF. CDR3 bases: TGTGCCAGCAGTGCGACAGGAACTAACTATGGCTACACCTTC.

Regarding this clone: Germline is not matched at one junction end, which may reflect a read error. This sequence joins TRBV30 and TRBJ2-7; D gene uncertain. Germline loops: CDR1 GTSNPN, CDR2 SVGIG (reference sequence). The CDR3 consists of 11 residues. The chain's CDR3 is CGVGSSYEQYF. The CDR3 DNA follows: TGCGGTGTGGGCAGTAGCTACGAGCAGTACTTC.

This chain links TRBV2 with TRBJ2-7; D not certain. Per the germline V gene, CDR1 is SNHLY and CDR2 is FYNNEI. The V and J ends lost 6 bases and 0 bases respectively, with 15 bases between them. This CDR3 contains 15 residues. Here the CDR3 DNA reads TGTGCCAGCAGCCGTGGTCACAGCAGCTCCTACGAGCAGTACTTC. It is translated as CASSRGHSSSYEQYF.

The chain is built from TRBV21-1 and TRBJ2-7; TRBD1, the table's D call, was not compared with the DNA. TRBV21-1 is noted as a pseudogene. The CDR3 totals 16 residues. CDR3 nucleotides: TGTGCCAGCACCGACCCAGGGTTCACTCTCTCCTACGAGCAGTACTTC. Protein product: CASTDPGFTLSYEQYF.

V usage is TRBV27 and J usage is TRBJ1-5, with 8 bases lining up with TRBD1. The CDR3 sequence is 17 residues long. With V trimmed by 3 bases and J by 6 bases, 13 bases remained unmatched. Germline CDR1 is MNHEY and CDR2 is SMNVEV (reference sequence). CDR3 DNA sequence: TGTGCCAGCAGTTTTCTTACCATACAGGGGGGAACTCAGCCCCAGCATTTT. Translation gives CASSFLTIQGGTQPQHF.

This clone showed up just once. The V call is TRBV6-4, the J call TRBJ2-1; D unresolved. The CDR3 runs to 11 residues. The germline CDR1 and CDR2 sequences are MRHNA and SNTAGT. Between the trimmed V and J ends, which lost 5 bases and 10 bases, there was a span of 9 bases. The DNA of the CDR3 is TGTGCCAGCAGTAATAGACCGGAGCAGTTCTTC. Translation gives CASSNRPEQFF.

The chain links TRBV4-1 to TRBJ2-3; TRBD2 agrees at 12 bases. The CDR3 consists of 19 residues. Trimming at V came to 10 bases and at J to 1 base, leaving 18 bases not matched to a gene. The germline V gene has CDR1 MGHRA and CDR2 YSYEKL. The CDR3 is CATTRTSGAISLGTDTQYF. The DNA of the CDR3 is TGCGCCACAACTAGGACTAGCGGGGCAATATCTCTGGGCACAGATACGCAGTATTTT.